These 14 T cell receptor beta chains share one sample of origin, sequenced in a study of shared clonotypes between healthy human individuals. This table comes from immunoSEQ multiplex PCR, and its TCRdb copy is limited to in-frame clones, with some not included. The repertoire includes 2,100,000 or so clones, roughly 95% of them detected once, and 0.1% to 0.15% sits in the top ten. The source material was naive CD4+ T cells sorted from blood. The subset was: CD45RA+ positively selected. The receptor source for this set is a man between 18 and 35 years old in good health.

The rearrangement uses TRBV6-6 and TRBJ1-5; the D gene is possibly TRBD1 (6 bases). V lost 5 bases and J lost 7, with 9 bases in between. Germline values: CDR1 MNHNY, CDR2 SVGAGI (reference sequence). This CDR3 region has 12 residues. In DNA, the CDR3 is TGTGCCAGCAGTAAACAGGGCCAGCCCCAGCATTTT. This sequence encodes CASSKQGQPQHF.

The chain employs TRBV5-4 and TRBJ2-4; no clear D gene. Germline V CDR1 and CDR2: SGHNT, YYREEE (reference sequence). Trimming left V 2 bases short and J 0 bases short, with 6 bases between. This CDR3 has 14 residues. The CDR3 here is CASSLSEAKNIQYF. In nucleotides, the CDR3 is TGTGCCAGCAGCTTATCGGAAGCCAAAAACATTCAGTACTTC.

The CDR3 here is CASSVGGTSVHEQYF. The CDR3 DNA follows: TGTGCCAGCAGCGTAGGTGGGACTAGCGTCCACGAGCAGTACTTC. The chain uses TRBV9 and TRBJ2-7, with 10 bases matching TRBD2. Germline trimming cut 0 bases from V and 5 bases from J; bases unmatched to any gene: 5. The germline CDR1 and CDR2 sequences are SGDLS and YYNGEE. The CDR3 length is 15 residues.

This chain connects TRBV6-5 to TRBJ1-6; D gene ambiguous. Germline CDR1 and CDR2: MNHEY and SVGAGI. The germline V and J ends were trimmed by 6 bases and 7 bases, with 7 bases remaining between them. There are 12 residues in the CDR3. CDR3 residues: CASRAANSPLHF. DNA of the CDR3: TGTGCCAGCAGGGCAGCGAATTCACCCCTCCACTTT.

This clone came up once. The chain has TRBV5-4 and TRBJ2-1; 10 nucleotides agree with TRBD2. The CDR3 totals 17 residues. V was pared by 0 bases and J by 7 bases, with 10 bases of the junction left unmatched. Germline V CDR1 and CDR2: SGHNT, YYREEE (reference sequence). Here the CDR3 reads CASSLGPLAGGQNEQFF. As DNA, the CDR3 is TGTGCCAGCAGCTTGGGGCCGTTAGCGGGAGGACAGAATGAGCAGTTCTTC.

This chain uses TRBV5-1 with TRBJ2-3; D remains ambiguous. Per the germline V gene, CDR1 is SGHRS and CDR2 is YFSETQ. V lost 3 bases, J lost 4 bases, and 9 bases lay in between. The CDR3 loop spans 13 amino acids. Here the CDR3 reads CASSSPLADTQYF. Here the CDR3 DNA reads TGCGCCAGCAGCTCCCCCCTGGCAGATACGCAGTATTTT.

This chain joins TRBV6-5 and TRBJ2-7; no clear D. Germline V gene lookup returns CDR1 MNHEY and CDR2 SVGAGI. Trimming removed 8 bases at V and 6 bases at J, with 11 bases between. This CDR3 region has 11 residues. The chain's CDR3 is CASYSQAEQYF. For the CDR3, the DNA is TGTGCCAGCTATAGCCAAGCCGAGCAGTACTTC.

V and J are TRBV30 and TRBJ2-3; D is unresolved. Looked up from germline, CDR1 is GTSNPN and CDR2 is SVGIG (reference sequence). This CDR3 comprises 13 residues. V was pared by 0 bases and J by 5 bases, with 9 bases between. The CDR3 nucleotides are TGTGCCTGGAGTGTAGGGTTTGGAGATACGCAGTATTTT. Translating it yields CAWSVGFGDTQYF.

This clone occurred once. This sequence joins TRBV19 and TRBJ1-5; D gene ambiguous. Trimming shortened V by 3 bases and J by 6 bases, and 12 bases separated the two germline ends. Looked up from germline, CDR1 is LNHDA and CDR2 is SQIVND (reference sequence). The CDR3 is 14 amino acids. The CDR3 loop reads CASSIEGEGQPQHF. The CDR3 nucleotides read TGTGCCAGTAGTATTGAGGGAGAAGGTCAGCCCCAGCATTTT.

The chain employs TRBV5-1 and TRBJ2-2; TRBD2 matches at 12 bases. The trim removed 5 bases at V and 3 bases at J, leaving 2 bases unmatched. CDR1 and CDR2 (germline): SGHRS, YFSETQ. The CDR3 sequence is 15 residues long. The CDR3 bases are TGCGCCAGCAGGGGACTAGCGGGTGACACCGGGGAGCTGTTTTTT. It translates to CASRGLAGDTGELFF.

The chain carries TRBV30 and TRBJ2-2; D might be TRBD2 (5 bases). The CDR3 is 13 amino acids. The germline V gene has CDR1 GTSNPN and CDR2 SVGIG (reference sequence). The ends were cut back, 4 bases at V and 7 bases at J, with 13 bases in the middle. The CDR3 region has the DNA TGTGCCTGGAATCAGGAGGTCGTCGGGGAGCTGTTTTTT. It encodes CAWNQEVVGELFF.

The V gene is TRBV6-1, the J gene TRBJ2-4; possibly TRBD2 for D (5 bases). CDR3 length: 15 residues. CDR1 MNHNS and CDR2 SASEGT come from the germline V gene. The V end lost 1 base, the J end lost 4 bases, and 11 bases lay between the germline ends. The CDR3 reads CASSEVDLGKNIQYF. CDR3 in DNA: TGTGCCAGCAGTGAAGTGGACTTAGGGAAAAACATTCAGTACTTC.

On this clone: Other DNA sequences from this sample encode an identical CDR3 as well. The rearrangement joins TRBV5-1 to TRBJ2-7, with TRBD1 identical over 9 bases. The CDR3 loop spans 14 amino acids. Germline values: CDR1 SGHRS, CDR2 YFSETQ. V was pared by 3 bases and J by 5 bases, with 6 bases of the junction left unmatched. In nucleotides, the CDR3 is TGCGCCAGCAGCTCGGGACAGGGTGGGAACGAGCAGTACTTC. Residues: CASSSGQGGNEQYF. The variable domain in full, completed from reference TRBV5-1 and TRBJ2-7, reads KAGVTQTPRYLIKTRGQQVTLSCSPISGHRSVSWYQQTPGQGLQFLFEYFSETQRNKGNFPGRFSGRQFSNSRSEMNVSTLELGDSALYLCASSSGQGGNEQYFGPGTRLTVT.

This chain connects TRBV25-1 to TRBJ1-2; D might be TRBD1 (5 bases). CDR3 length: 13 amino acids. Germline V lookup: CDR1 MGHDK, CDR2 SYGVNS. The V and J ends lost 6 bases and 4 bases respectively, with 12 bases between them. The CDR3 nucleotides are TGTGCCAGCAGCCTGGGGGAGTTCTATGGCTACACCTTC. Residues: CASSLGEFYGYTF.